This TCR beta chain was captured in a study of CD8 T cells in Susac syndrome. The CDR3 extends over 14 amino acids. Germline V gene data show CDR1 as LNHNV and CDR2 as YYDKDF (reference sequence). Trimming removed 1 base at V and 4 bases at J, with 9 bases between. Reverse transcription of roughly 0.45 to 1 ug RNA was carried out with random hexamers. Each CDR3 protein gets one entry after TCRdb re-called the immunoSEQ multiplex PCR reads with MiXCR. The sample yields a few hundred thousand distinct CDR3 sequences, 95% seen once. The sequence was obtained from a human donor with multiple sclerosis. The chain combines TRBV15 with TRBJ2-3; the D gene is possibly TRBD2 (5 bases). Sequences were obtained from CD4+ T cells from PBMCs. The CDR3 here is CATSRGGPPDTQYF. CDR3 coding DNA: TGTGCCACCAGCAGAGGAGGGCCCCCAGATACGCAGTATTTT.